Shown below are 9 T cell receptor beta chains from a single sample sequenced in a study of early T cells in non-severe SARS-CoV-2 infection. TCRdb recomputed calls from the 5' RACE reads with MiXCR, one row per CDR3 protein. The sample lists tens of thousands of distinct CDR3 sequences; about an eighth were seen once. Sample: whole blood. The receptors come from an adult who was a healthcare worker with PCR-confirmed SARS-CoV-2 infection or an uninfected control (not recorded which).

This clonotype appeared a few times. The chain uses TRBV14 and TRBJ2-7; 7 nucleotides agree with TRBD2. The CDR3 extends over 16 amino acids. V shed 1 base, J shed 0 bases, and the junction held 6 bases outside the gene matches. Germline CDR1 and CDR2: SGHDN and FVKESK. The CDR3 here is CASSQVGTSASYEQYF. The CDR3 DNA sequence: TGTGCCAGCAGCCAAGTTGGTACTAGCGCCTCCTACGAGCAGTACTTC.

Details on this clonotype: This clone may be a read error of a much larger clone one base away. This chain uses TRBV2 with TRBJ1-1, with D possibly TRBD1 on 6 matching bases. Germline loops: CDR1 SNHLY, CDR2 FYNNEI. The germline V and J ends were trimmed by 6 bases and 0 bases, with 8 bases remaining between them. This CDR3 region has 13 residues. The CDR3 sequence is CASSTGMNTEAFF. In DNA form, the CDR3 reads TGTGCCAGCAGCACAGGGATGAACACTGAAGCTTTCTTT.

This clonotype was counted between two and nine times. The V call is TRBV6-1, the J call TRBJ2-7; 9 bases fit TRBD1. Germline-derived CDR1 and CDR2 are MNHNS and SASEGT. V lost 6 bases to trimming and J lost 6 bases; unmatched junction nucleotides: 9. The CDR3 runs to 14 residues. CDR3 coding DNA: TGTGCCAGCAGGTACCGGGACAGGGCTGCCGAGCAGTACTTC. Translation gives CASRYRDRAAEQYF.

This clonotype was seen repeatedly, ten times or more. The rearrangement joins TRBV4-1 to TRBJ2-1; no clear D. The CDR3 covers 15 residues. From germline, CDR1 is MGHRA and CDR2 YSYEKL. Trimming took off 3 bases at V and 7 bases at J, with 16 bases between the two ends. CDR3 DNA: TGCGCCAGCAGCCAGACCGGGTCCCAGAAGAATGAGCAGTTCTTC. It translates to CASSQTGSQKNEQFF.

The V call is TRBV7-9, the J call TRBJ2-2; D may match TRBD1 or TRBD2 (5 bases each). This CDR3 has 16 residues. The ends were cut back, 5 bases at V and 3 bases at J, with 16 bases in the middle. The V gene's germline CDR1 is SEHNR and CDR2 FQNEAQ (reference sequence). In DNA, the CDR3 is TGTGCCAGCAGCCCGAGCGGACCGGGGCACACCGGGGAGCTGTTTTTT. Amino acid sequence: CASSPSGPGHTGELFF.

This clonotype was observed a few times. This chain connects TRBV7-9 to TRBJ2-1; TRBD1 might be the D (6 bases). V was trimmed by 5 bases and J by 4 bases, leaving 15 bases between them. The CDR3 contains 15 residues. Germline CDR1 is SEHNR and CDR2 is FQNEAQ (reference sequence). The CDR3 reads CASSVGSTGYNEQFF. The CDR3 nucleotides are TGTGCCAGCAGCGTAGGGTCGACAGGTTACAATGAGCAGTTCTTC. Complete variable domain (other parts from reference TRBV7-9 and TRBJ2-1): DTGVSQNPRHKITKRGQNVTFRCDPISEHNRLYWYRQTLGQGPEFLTYFQNEAQLEKSRLLSDRFSAERPKGSFSTLEIQRTEQGDSAMYLCASSVGSTGYNEQFFGPGTRLTVL.

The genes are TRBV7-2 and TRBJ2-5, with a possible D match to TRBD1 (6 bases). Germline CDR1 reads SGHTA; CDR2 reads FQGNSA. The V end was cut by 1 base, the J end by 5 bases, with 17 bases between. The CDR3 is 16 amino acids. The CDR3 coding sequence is TGTGCCAGCAGCTTAGAAGGGGGTTGGGTCCGGGAGACCCAGTACTTC. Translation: CASSLEGGWVRETQYF.

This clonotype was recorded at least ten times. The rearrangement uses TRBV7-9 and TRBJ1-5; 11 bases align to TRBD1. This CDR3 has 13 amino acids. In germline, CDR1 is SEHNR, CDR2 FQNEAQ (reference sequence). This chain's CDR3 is CAGGQGGNQPQHF. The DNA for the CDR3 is TGTGCGGGGGGACAGGGGGGCAATCAGCCCCAGCATTTT.

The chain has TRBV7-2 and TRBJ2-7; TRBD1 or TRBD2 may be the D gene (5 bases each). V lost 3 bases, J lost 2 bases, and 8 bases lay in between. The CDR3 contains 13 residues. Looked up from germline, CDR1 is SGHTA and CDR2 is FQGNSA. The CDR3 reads CASSFPGPYEQYF. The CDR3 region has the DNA TGTGCCAGCAGCTTTCCGGGACCCTACGAGCAGTACTTC.